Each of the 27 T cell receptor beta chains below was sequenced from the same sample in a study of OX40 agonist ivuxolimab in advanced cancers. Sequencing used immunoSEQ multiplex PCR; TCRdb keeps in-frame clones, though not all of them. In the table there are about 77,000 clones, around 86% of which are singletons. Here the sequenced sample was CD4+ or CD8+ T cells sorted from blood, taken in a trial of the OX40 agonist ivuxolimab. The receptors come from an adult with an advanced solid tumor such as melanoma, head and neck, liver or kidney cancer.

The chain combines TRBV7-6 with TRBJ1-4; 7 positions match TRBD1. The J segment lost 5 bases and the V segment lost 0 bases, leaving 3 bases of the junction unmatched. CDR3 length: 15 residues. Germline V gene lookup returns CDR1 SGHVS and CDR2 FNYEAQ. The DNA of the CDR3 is TGTGCCAGCAGCTTAGCGACAGGGTCAAATGAAAAACTGTTTTTT. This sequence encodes CASSLATGSNEKLFF.

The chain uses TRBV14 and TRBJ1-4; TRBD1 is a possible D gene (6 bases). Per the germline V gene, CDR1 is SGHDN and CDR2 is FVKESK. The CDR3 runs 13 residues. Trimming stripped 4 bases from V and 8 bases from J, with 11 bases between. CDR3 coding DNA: TGTGCCAGCAGCCGGGGGGCAGGCGAAAAACTGTTTTTT. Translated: CASSRGAGEKLFF.

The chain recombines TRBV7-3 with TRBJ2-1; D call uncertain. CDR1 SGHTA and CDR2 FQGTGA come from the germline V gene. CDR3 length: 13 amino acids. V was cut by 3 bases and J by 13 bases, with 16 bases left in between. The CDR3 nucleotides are TGTGCCAGCAGCTTGGGCGACTTGCCGCCCCAGTTCTTC. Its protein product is CASSLGDLPPQFF.

The CDR3 DNA is TGTGCCAGCAGCCGAGGGTCTTCCCCAGATACGCAGTATTTT. Amino acids: CASSRGSSPDTQYF. The chain employs TRBV7-3 and TRBJ2-3, with D possibly matching TRBD2 (5 bases). Germline CDR1 and CDR2: SGHTA and FQGTGA. The CDR3 length is 14 residues. V gave up 5 bases and J gave up 4 bases, with 13 bases separating them.

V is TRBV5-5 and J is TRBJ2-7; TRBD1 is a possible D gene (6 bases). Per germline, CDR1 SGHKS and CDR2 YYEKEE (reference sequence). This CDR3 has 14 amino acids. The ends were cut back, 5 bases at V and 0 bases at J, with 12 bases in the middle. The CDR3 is CASRTGTSSYEQYF. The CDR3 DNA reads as TGTGCCAGCAGAACTGGGACATCCTCCTACGAGCAGTACTTC.

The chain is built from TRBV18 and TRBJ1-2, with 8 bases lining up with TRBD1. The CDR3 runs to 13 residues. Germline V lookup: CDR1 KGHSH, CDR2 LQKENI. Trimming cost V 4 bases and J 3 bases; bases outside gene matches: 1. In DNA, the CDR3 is TGTGCCAGCTCACAGGACAGGGACTATGGCTACACCTTC. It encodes CASSQDRDYGYTF. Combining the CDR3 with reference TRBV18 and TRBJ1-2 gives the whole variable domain NAGVMQNPRHLVRRRGQEARLRCSPMKGHSHVYWYRQLPEEGLKFMVYLQKENIIDESGMPKERFSAEFPKEGPSILRIQQVVRGDSAAYFCASSQDRDYGYTFGSGTRLTVV.

DNA of the CDR3: TGCGCCAGCAGGGCTGCCGGGACAGGGGGTGAAAAACTGTTTTTT. Protein: CASRAAGTGGEKLFF. The chain employs TRBV5-1 and TRBJ1-4, with 11 bases matching TRBD1. CDR3 length: 15 amino acids. V was clipped by 5 bases and J by 7 bases; unmatched bases: 7. Germline CDR1 and CDR2: SGHRS and YFSETQ.

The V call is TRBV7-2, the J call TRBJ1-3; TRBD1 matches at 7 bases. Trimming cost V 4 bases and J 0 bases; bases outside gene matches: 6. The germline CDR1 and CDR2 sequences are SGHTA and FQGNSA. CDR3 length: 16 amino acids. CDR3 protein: CASSSGQRGSGNTIYF. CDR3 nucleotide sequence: TGTGCCAGCAGCTCGGGACAGAGAGGCTCTGGAAACACCATATATTTT.

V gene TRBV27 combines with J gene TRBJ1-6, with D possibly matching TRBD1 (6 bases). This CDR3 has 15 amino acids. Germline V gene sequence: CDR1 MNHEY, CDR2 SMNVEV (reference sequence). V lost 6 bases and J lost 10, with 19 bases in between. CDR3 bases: TGTGCCAGCAGCCCTGAGAGGGGGGTAAGATCACCCCTCCACTTT. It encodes CASSPERGVRSPLHF.

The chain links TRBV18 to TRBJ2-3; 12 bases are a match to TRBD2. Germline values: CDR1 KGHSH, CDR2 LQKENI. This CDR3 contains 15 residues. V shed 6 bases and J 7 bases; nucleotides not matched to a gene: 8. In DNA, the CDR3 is TGTGCCAGCTCTCCCCTAGCGGGGGGGCTAAATACGCAGTATTTT. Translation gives CASSPLAGGLNTQYF.

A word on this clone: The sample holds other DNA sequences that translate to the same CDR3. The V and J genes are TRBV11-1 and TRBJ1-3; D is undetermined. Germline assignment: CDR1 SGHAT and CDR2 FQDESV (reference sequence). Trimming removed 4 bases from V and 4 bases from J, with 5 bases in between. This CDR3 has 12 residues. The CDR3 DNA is TGTGCCAGCAGCTCTCAGGGAAACACCATATATTTT. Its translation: CASSSQGNTIYF.

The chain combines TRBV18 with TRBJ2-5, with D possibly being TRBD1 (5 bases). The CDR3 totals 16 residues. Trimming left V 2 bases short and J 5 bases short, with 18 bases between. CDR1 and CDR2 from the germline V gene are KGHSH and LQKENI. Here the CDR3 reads CASSPADRPPSETQYF. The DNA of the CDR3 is TGTGCCAGCTCACCAGCAGACAGACCACCGTCGGAGACCCAGTACTTC.

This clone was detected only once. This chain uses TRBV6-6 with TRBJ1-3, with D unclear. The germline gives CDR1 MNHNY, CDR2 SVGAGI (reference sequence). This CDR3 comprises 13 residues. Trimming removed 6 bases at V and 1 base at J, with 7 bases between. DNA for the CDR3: TGTGCCAGCAGATTATTATCTGGAAACACCATATATTTT. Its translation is CASRLLSGNTIYF.

DNA of the CDR3: TGTGCCATCAGTGAGTCGACAGGGGGCGCATCGTACGAGCAGTACTTC. This sequence encodes CAISESTGGASYEQYF. The gene calls are TRBV10-3 and TRBJ2-7, with TRBD1 matching over 10 bases. The length of the CDR3 is 16 residues. Germline-derived CDR1 and CDR2 are ENHRY and SYGVKD. The junction had 6 bases not matched to a gene; V was cut back by 0 bases and J by 4 bases.

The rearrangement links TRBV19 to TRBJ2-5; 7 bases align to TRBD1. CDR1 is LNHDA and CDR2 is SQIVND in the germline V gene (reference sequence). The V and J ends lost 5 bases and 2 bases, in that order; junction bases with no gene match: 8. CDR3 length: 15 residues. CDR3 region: CASSASDRRQETQYF. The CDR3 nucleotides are TGTGCCAGTAGTGCCTCGGACAGGAGGCAAGAGACCCAGTACTTC.

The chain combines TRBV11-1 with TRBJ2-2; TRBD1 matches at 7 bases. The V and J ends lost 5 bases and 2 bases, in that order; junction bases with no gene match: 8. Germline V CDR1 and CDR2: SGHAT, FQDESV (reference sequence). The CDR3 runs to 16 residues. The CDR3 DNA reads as TGTGCCAGCAGCCCAGTGGGACAGAGAAACACCGGGGAGCTGTTTTTT. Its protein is CASSPVGQRNTGELFF.

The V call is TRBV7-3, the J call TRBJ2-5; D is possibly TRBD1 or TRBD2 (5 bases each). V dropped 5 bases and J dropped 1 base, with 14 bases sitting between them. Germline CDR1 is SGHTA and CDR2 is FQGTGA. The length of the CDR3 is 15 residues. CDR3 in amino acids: CASSLYGAAQETQYF. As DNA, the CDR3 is TGTGCCAGCAGCCTTTACGGGGCAGCCCAAGAGACCCAGTACTTC.

CDR3 sequence: CAISDRGSYEQYF. In DNA form, the CDR3 reads TGTGCCATCAGTGACCGGGGAAGTTACGAGCAGTACTTC. This chain joins TRBV10-3 and TRBJ2-7; D is perhaps TRBD2 (5 bases). V lost 3 bases to trimming and J lost 4 bases, with 10 bases between them. CDR3 length equals 13 residues. Germline CDR1 is ENHRY and CDR2 is SYGVKD.

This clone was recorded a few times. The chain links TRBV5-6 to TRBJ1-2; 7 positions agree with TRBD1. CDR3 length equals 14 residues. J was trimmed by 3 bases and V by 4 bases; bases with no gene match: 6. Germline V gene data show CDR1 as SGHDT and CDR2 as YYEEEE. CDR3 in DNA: TGTGCCAGCAGCCCCCCCGGGACAGACTATGGCTACACCTTC. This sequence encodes CASSPPGTDYGYTF.

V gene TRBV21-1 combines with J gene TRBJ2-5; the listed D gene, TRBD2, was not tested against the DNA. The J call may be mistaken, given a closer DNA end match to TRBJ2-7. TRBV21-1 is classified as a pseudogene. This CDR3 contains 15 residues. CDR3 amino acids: CASRPRLAVPYEQYF. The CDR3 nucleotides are TGTGCCAGCAGACCCAGACTAGCGGTTCCCTACGAGCAGTACTTC.

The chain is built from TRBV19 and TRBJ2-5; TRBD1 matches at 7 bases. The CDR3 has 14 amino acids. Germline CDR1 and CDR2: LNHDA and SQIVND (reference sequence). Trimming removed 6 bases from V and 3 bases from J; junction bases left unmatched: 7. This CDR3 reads CASRSEQGKETQYF. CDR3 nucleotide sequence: TGTGCCAGTAGAAGTGAACAGGGGAAAGAGACCCAGTACTTC.

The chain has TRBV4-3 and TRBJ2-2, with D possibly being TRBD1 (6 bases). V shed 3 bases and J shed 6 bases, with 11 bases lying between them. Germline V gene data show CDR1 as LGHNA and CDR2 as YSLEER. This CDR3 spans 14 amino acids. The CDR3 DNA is TGCGCCAGCAGCCATAATAACAGGGCCGGGGAGCTGTTTTTT. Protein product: CASSHNNRAGELFF.

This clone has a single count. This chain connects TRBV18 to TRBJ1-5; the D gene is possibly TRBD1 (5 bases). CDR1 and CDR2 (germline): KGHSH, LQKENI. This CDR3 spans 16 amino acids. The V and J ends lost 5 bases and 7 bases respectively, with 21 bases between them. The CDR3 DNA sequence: TGTGCCAGCTCAGCAACGATCTTGGGGCAAGACCAGCCCCAGCATTTT. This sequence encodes CASSATILGQDQPQHF.

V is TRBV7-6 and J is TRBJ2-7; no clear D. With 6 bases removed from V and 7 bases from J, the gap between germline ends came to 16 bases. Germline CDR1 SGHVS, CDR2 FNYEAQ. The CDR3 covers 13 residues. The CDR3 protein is CASSFSRAREQYF. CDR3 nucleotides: TGTGCCAGCAGTTTTTCCCGGGCCCGAGAGCAGTACTTC.

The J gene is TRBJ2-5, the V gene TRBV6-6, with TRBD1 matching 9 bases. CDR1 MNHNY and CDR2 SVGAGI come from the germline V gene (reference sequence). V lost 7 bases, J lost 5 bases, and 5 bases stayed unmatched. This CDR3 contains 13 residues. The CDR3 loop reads CASKQGARETQYF. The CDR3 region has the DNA TGTGCCAGCAAACAGGGGGCGAGGGAGACCCAGTACTTC.

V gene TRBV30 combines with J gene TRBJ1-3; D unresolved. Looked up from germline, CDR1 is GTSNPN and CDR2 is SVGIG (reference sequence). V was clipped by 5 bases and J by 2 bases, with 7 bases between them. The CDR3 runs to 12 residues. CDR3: CAWDLAGNTIYF. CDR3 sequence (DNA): TGTGCCTGGGACCTGGCTGGAAACACCATATATTTT. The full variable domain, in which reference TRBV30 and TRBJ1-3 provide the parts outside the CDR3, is SQTIHQWPATLVQPVGSPLSLECTVEGTSNPNLYWYRQAAGRGLQLLFYSVGIGQISSEVPQNLSASRPQDRQFILSSKKLLLSDSGFYLCAWDLAGNTIYFGEGSWLTVV.

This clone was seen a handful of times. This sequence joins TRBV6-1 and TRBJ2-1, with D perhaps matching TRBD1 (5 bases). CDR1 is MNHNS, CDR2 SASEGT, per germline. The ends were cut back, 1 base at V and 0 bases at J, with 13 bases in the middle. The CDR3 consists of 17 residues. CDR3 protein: CASSEGGLRSSYNEQFF. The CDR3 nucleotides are TGTGCCAGCAGTGAAGGGGGCCTCCGGAGCTCCTACAATGAGCAGTTCTTC.